This record looks at one TCR beta chain sequence and its context. As originally analysed: Scientists estimated how many nucleated cells there were by amplifying reference gene primers. Generated by immunoSEQ multiplex PCR, the TCRdb table keeps only in-frame clones and is missing some. V and J calls and clone size are copied from that table; D and trimming were computed from the DNA. The sample holds around 120,000 clones, roughly 91% seen once. This specimen belongs to a study of blood T cell repertoires in COVID-19. Study information: Some COVID-19 samples were acute and others convalescent; all came from the United States, Italy and Spain. PBMCs, B-cell-depleted T cells, or T cells were the source of the cDNA or gDNA that made up the material.

The sequence came from a human donor in a cohort sampled during active COVID-19. Sequenced: peripheral blood.

CDR3 sequence reads: CASSLGWTSGRAGEQFF. The CDR3 nucleotides read TGTGCCAGCAGCTTGGGATGGACTAGCGGGAGGGCCGGTGAGCAGTTCTTC. This sequence joins TRBV5-4 and TRBJ2-1; 15 positions agree with TRBD2. The CDR3 spans 17 residues. The trim removed 0 bases at V and 9 bases at J, leaving 7 bases unmatched. Germline CDR1 is SGHNT and CDR2 is YYREEE (reference sequence). The full variable domain, with the rest looked up from reference TRBV5-4 and TRBJ2-1, is ETGVTQSPTHLIKTRGQQVTLRCSSQSGHNTVSWYQQALGQGPQFIFQYYREEENGRGNFPPRFSGLQFPNYSSELNVNALELDDSALYLCASSLGWTSGRAGEQFFGPGTRLTVL.